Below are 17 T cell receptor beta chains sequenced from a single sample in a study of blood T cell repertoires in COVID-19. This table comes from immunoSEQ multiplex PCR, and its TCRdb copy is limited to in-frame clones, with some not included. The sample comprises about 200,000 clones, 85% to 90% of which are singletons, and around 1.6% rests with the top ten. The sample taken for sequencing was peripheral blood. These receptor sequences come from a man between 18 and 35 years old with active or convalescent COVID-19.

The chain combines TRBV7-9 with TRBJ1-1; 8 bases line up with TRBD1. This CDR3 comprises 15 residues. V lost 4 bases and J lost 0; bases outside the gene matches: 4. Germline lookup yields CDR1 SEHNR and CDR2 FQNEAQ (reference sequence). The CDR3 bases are TGTGCCAGCAGCTACCGGACAGGGTTGAACACTGAAGCTTTCTTT. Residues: CASSYRTGLNTEAFF. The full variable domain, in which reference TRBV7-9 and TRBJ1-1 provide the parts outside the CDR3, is DTGVSQNPRHKITKRGQNVTFRCDPISEHNRLYWYRQTLGQGPEFLTYFQNEAQLEKSRLLSDRFSAERPKGSFSTLEIQRTEQGDSAMYLCASSYRTGLNTEAFFGQGTRLTVV.

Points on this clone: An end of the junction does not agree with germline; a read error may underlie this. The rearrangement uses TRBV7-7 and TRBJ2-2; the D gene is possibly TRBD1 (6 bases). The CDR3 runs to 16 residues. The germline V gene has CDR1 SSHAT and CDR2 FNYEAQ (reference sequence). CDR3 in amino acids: CASSLVGGAGTGELFF. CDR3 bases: TGTGCTAGCAGCTTAGTTGGGGGCGCCGGGACCGGGGAGCTGTTTTTT.

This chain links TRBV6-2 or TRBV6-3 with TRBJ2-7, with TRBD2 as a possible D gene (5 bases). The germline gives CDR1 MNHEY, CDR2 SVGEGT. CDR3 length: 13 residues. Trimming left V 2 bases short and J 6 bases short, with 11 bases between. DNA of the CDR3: TGTGCCAGCAGTTACATCGTTGCGGGCGAGCAGTACTTC. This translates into CASSYIVAGEQYF.

CDR3 DNA: TGTGCCAGCAGCACGACTAGCGTCGAGCAGTACTTC. Residues: CASSTTSVEQYF. This sequence joins TRBV6-1 and TRBJ2-7; TRBD2 matches at 8 bases. The CDR3 is made up of 12 amino acids. J lost 6 bases, V lost 6 bases, and 4 bases had no gene match. Germline V gene sequence: CDR1 MNHNS, CDR2 SASEGT.

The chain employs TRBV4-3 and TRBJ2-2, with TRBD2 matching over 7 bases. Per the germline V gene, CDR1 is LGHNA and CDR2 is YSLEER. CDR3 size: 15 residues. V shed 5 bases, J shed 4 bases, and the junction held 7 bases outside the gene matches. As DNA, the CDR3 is TGCGCCAGCAGCACGGTGGGAGGGCGCACCGGGGAGCTGTTTTTT. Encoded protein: CASSTVGGRTGELFF.

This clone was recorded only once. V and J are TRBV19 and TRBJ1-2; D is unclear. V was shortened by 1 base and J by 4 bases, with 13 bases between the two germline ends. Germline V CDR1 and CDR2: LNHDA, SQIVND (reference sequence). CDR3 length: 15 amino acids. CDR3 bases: TGTGCCAGTAGTATAGGACCGCGGGCCGGCTATGGCTACACCTTC. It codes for CASSIGPRAGYGYTF.

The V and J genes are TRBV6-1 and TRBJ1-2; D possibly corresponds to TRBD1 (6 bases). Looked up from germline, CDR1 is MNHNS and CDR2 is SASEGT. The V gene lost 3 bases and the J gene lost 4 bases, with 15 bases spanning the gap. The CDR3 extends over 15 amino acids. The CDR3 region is CASSEADRSFYGYTF. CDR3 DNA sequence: TGTGCCAGCAGTGAGGCCGACAGGAGCTTCTATGGCTACACCTTC.

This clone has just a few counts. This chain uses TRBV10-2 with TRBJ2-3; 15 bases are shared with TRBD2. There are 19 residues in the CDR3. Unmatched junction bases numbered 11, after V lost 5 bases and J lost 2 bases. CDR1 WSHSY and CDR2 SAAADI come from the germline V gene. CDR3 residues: CASSTGTSGGIGPTDTQYF. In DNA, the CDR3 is TGCGCCAGCAGTACCGGGACTAGCGGGGGGATCGGCCCCACAGATACGCAGTATTTT.

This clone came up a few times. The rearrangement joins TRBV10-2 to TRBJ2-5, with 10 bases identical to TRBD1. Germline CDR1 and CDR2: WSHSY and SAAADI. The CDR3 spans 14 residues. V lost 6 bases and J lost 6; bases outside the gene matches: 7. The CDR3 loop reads CASSLDRGQQTQYF. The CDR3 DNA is TGCGCCAGCAGCCTCGACAGGGGGCAGCAGACCCAGTACTTC.

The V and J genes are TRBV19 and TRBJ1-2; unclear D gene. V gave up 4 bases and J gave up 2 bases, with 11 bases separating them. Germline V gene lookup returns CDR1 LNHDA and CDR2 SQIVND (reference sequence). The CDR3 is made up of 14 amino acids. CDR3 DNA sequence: TGTGCCAGTAGTAAGGACTACACCAACTATGGCTACACCTTC. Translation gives CASSKDYTNYGYTF. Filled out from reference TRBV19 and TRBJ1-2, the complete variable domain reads DGGITQSPKYLFRKEGQNVTLSCEQNLNHDAMYWYRQDPGQGLRLIYYSQIVNDFQKGDIAEGYSVSREKKESFPLTVTSAQKNPTAFYLCASSKDYTNYGYTFGSGTRLTVV.

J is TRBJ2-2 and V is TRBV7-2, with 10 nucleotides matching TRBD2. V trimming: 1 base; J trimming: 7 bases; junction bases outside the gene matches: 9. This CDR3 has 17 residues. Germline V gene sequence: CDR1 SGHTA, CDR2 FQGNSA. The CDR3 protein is CASSLVPTSGIGGELFF. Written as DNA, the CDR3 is TGTGCCAGCAGCTTAGTCCCTACTAGCGGGATTGGCGGGGAGCTGTTTTTT.

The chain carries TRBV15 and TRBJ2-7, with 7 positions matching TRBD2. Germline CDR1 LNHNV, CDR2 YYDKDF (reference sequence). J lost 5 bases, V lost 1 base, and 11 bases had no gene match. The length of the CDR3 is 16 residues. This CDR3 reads CATSRGELASLDEQYF. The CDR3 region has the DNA TGTGCCACCAGCAGAGGGGAACTAGCGTCGCTAGACGAGCAGTACTTC.

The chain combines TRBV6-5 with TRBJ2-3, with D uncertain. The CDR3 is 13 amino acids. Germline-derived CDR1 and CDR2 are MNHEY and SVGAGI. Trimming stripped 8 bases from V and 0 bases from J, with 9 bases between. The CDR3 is CASYSLSTDTQYF. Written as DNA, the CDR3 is TGTGCCAGCTATTCCCTGAGCACAGATACGCAGTATTTT.

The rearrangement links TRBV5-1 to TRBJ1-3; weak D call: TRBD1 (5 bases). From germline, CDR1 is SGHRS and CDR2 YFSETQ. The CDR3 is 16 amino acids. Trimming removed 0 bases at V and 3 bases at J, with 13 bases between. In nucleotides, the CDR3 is TGCGCCAGCAGCTTGGTGGGGGGAATATATGGAAACACCATATATTTT. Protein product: CASSLVGGIYGNTIYF.

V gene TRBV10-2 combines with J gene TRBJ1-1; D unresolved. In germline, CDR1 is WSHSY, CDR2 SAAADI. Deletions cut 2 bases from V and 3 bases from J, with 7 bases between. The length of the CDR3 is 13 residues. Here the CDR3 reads CASSEISDTEAFF. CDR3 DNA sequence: TGCGCCAGCAGTGAGATTTCGGACACTGAAGCTTTCTTT.

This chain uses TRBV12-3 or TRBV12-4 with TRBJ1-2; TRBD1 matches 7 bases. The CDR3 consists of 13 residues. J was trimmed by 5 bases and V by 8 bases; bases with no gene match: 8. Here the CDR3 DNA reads TGTGCCAGCCGCCAAGGGACAGCATATGGCTACACCTTC. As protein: CASRQGTAYGYTF.

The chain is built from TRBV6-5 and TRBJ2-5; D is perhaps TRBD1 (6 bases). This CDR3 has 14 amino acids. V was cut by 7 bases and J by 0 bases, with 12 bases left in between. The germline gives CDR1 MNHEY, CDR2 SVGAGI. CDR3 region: CASTWTVNQETQYF. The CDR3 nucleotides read TGTGCCAGCACCTGGACAGTAAACCAAGAGACCCAGTACTTC.